This note documents a single T cell receptor (beta chain) sequence. Its antigen is still unknown. A much larger clone differs from this one at a single base, so this may be a read error. The study based diagnoses on clinical symptoms, serum thyroxine and TRAb, thyroid ultrasound and orbital computed tomography. Isolation of PBMCs was performed on around 9.7 ml fresh peripheral blood. This entry belongs to a study of T cells in Graves' hyperthyroidism and ophthalmopathy. The overall study: At initial diagnosis, before any treatment had begun, peripheral blood was obtained.

What was amplified from RNA transcripts were TCR beta CDR3 regions. Carried out on the TCR CDR3, a first-round RT-PCR used the HTBI primer set. TCRdb re-derived calls from the multiplex PCR reads in MiXCR, one entry per CDR3 protein. In the table there are about 420,000 distinct CDR3 sequences, roughly 13% of which are singletons. Germline values: CDR1 MDHEN, CDR2 SYDVKM. V shed 6 bases and J shed 13 bases, with 19 bases lying between them. The CDR3 runs 13 residues. Study-level points and caveats: The majority of expanded thyroid clonotypes above 0.001 also appeared in blood.

The specimen sequenced was blood. This clonotype originated in a woman younger than 35 with Graves' hyperthyroidism. This chain uses TRBV28 with TRBJ2-1, with D perhaps being TRBD1 or TRBD2 (6 bases each). Written as DNA, the CDR3 is TGTGCCAGCAGGGAGGGGGGCGGGGAGACCCAGTTCTTC. This translates into CASREGGGETQFF.